This T cell receptor (beta chain) appears in the sequencing data of a study of CD8 T cells in ankylosing spondylitis. Via MiXCR, TCRdb re-called the 5' RACE reads, giving one row per CDR3 protein. The sample contains about 160,000 distinct CDR3 sequences, 9.8% of which appear only once. The germline gives CDR1 LGHNT, CDR2 FRNRAP. Trimming left V 2 bases short and J 3 bases short, with 2 bases between. This CDR3 has 12 residues. Sequencing was done on a sample of blood, either unsorted or a sorted T cell fraction (not recorded which). The clonotype was recovered from a female donor with ankylosing spondylitis or in good health (not recorded which). This chain links TRBV12-5 with TRBJ2-1; D is uncertain. The CDR3 DNA reads as TGTGCTAGTGGTTTGATCTACAATGAGCAGTTCTTC. Residues: CASGLIYNEQFF.